Below are 9 T cell receptor beta chains sequenced from a single sample in a study of blood T cell repertoires in COVID-19. Measured with immunoSEQ multiplex PCR; TCRdb has only the in-frame clones, and not every one. The profile shows about 50,000 clones, more than 70% of them singletons. The material sequenced was peripheral blood. These receptors were collected from a human donor in a cohort sampled during active COVID-19.

The sample holds a few counts of this clone. The chain couples TRBV5-1 to TRBJ2-3; possible D gene TRBD1, 6 bases. This CDR3 comprises 16 residues. The V and J ends lost 3 bases and 8 bases respectively, with 22 bases between them. Germline V gene lookup returns CDR1 SGHRS and CDR2 YFSETQ. The CDR3 is CASSSSGRGPQGTQYF. CDR3 coding DNA: TGCGCCAGCAGCTCCAGCGGCCGGGGACCACAGGGTACGCAGTATTTT.

The chain couples TRBV7-9 to TRBJ2-3, with TRBD2 matching 10 bases. This CDR3 has 15 residues. CDR1 is SEHNR and CDR2 is FQNEAQ in the germline V gene (reference sequence). The ends lost 5 bases at V and 0 bases at J; junction bases unmatched: 2. CDR3 amino acids: CASSILAGSTDTQYF. In nucleotides, the CDR3 is TGTGCCAGCAGCATACTAGCGGGAAGCACAGATACGCAGTATTTT.

The V and J genes are TRBV6-1 and TRBJ1-1; a possible D gene is TRBD1 (6 bases). The V end lost 5 bases, the J end lost 5 bases, and 12 bases lay between the germline ends. CDR1 is MNHNS and CDR2 is SASEGT in the germline V gene. This CDR3 is 13 amino acids long. The CDR3 here is CASSQRTGTEAFF. CDR3 coding DNA: TGTGCCAGCAGTCAACGTACAGGGACTGAAGCTTTCTTT.

The rearrangement joins TRBV29-1 to TRBJ1-2; 8 nucleotides agree with TRBD1. In germline, CDR1 is SQVTM, CDR2 ANQGSEA. With V trimmed by 0 bases and J by 8 bases, 2 bases remained unmatched. The CDR3 spans 12 residues. DNA of the CDR3: TGCAGCGTTGAAGACAGGGGGCGCGGCTACACCTTC. The encoded protein is CSVEDRGRGYTF.

CDR3 loop: CASSYTASGVWDEQFF. CDR3 nucleotide sequence: TGTGCCAGCAGTTACACGGCTAGCGGGGTCTGGGATGAGCAGTTCTTC. This sequence joins TRBV6-5 and TRBJ2-1; 9 positions agree with TRBD2. The V segment lost 2 bases and the J segment 8 bases; nucleotides outside the gene matches: 10. CDR1 and CDR2 from the germline V gene are MNHEY and SVGAGI. The CDR3 totals 16 residues.

The chain couples TRBV19 to TRBJ2-2; TRBD2 matches 9 bases. Germline-derived CDR1 and CDR2 are LNHDA and SQIVND (reference sequence). The CDR3 contains 16 residues. Trimming removed 2 bases from V and 5 bases from J; junction bases left unmatched: 6. As DNA, the CDR3 is TGTGCCAGTAGTATACAGGCGGGGGGGCCTACCGGGGAGCTGTTTTTT. Protein sequence: CASSIQAGGPTGELFF.

This chain connects TRBV7-8 to TRBJ2-3; D perhaps matches TRBD2 (6 bases). The V gene lost 1 base and the J gene lost 0 bases, with 14 bases spanning the gap. This CDR3 spans 17 amino acids. Germline V gives CDR1 SGHVS, CDR2 FQNEAQ. The CDR3 DNA reads as TGTGCCAGCAGCTTAGAGCTGCGGGGCTTTAGCACAGATACGCAGTATTTT. It specifies CASSLELRGFSTDTQYF.

V gene TRBV6-6 combines with J gene TRBJ2-1; 8 bases map to TRBD1. V was pared by 6 bases and J by 7 bases, with 11 bases of the junction left unmatched. Germline V CDR1 and CDR2: MNHNY, SVGAGI (reference sequence). The CDR3 loop spans 15 amino acids. CDR3 sequence: CASRPPGGAKNEQFF. Written as DNA, the CDR3 is TGTGCCAGCAGACCACCAGGGGGCGCAAAGAATGAGCAGTTCTTC.

J is TRBJ2-7 and V is TRBV4-1, with 7 bases identical to TRBD2. Germline V CDR1 and CDR2: MGHRA, YSYEKL. This CDR3 is 19 amino acids long. V dropped 0 bases and J dropped 2; count of bases not matched to a gene: 16. The CDR3 reads CASSQEIPKGREGPYEQYF. Written as DNA, the CDR3 is TGCGCCAGCAGCCAAGAAATACCGAAAGGGAGGGAAGGGCCCTACGAGCAGTACTTC.